These 8 T cell receptor beta chains were sequenced from one sample in a study of T cells after yellow fever vaccination. From the 5' RACE reads, TCRdb called clonotypes with MiXCR, one entry per CDR3 protein. The repertoire holds some 250,000 distinct CDR3 sequences, with about 3.7% as singletons. The starting material was PBMCs, obtained 15 days after the yellow fever booster vaccination. The receptors originated from a man younger than 30 who received the YFV17D yellow fever vaccine.

The sample holds many counts of this clonotype. The chain recombines TRBV7-9 with TRBJ2-6; 10 bases are shared with TRBD1. In germline, CDR1 is SEHNR, CDR2 FQNEAQ (reference sequence). Germline trimming cut 10 bases from V and 4 bases from J; bases unmatched to any gene: 22. There are 20 residues in the CDR3. The CDR3 protein is CAILSRSGTGAMKGANVLTF. The DNA for the CDR3 is TGTGCCATTCTCTCGCGTTCCGGGACAGGGGCGATGAAGGGGGCCAACGTCCTGACTTTC.

This clonotype was seen at least ten times. This chain connects TRBV7-9 to TRBJ2-2; 12 bases line up with TRBD2. V trimming: 3 bases; J trimming: 4 bases; junction bases outside the gene matches: 3. Germline V CDR1 and CDR2: SEHNR, FQNEAQ (reference sequence). This CDR3 contains 16 residues. The CDR3 loop is CASSFWTSGVTGELFF. CDR3 bases: TGTGCCAGCAGCTTTTGGACTAGCGGGGTCACCGGGGAGCTGTTTTTT.

In this sample, this clonotype turned up many times. The chain employs TRBV2 and TRBJ1-5; D remains ambiguous. CDR1 and CDR2 from the germline V gene are SNHLY and FYNNEI. V dropped 3 bases and J dropped 5 bases, with 11 bases sitting between them. CDR3 size: 14 residues. CDR3 loop: CASSEGWGDQPQHF. The CDR3 DNA follows: TGTGCCAGCAGTGAGGGTTGGGGTGATCAGCCCCAGCATTTT.

This clonotype was counted many times. V gene TRBV5-1 combines with J gene TRBJ2-3, with D possibly called TRBD1 or TRBD2 (5 bases each). V dropped 4 bases and J dropped 5 bases, with 11 bases sitting between them. Germline assignment: CDR1 SGHRS and CDR2 YFSETQ. The CDR3 length is 13 residues. CDR3 sequence (DNA): TGCGCCAGCAGCACTCCGAGGGGAGATACGCAGTATTTT. Residues: CASSTPRGDTQYF.

This clonotype appeared many times. The gene calls are TRBV18 and TRBJ2-7; D unresolved. The V and J ends lost 4 bases and 4 bases respectively, with 14 bases between them. From germline, CDR1 is KGHSH and CDR2 LQKENI. The CDR3 extends over 14 amino acids. DNA of the CDR3: TGTGCCAGCTCACGTCCTGACTGGTCTTACGAGCAGTACTTC. As protein: CASSRPDWSYEQYF.

This clonotype was picked up many times. The rearrangement links TRBV5-1 to TRBJ2-6; D may be TRBD2 (5 bases). The CDR3 sequence is 15 residues long. CDR1 and CDR2 from the germline V gene are SGHRS and YFSETQ. Trimming removed 4 bases from V and 0 bases from J, with 8 bases in between. CDR3: CASSIGSSGANVLTF. CDR3 nucleotide sequence: TGCGCCAGCAGCATAGGGAGCTCTGGGGCCAACGTCCTGACTTTC.

This clonotype was seen at least ten times. A junction end diverges from the germline sequence, so it may reflect a read error. The chain employs TRBV2 and TRBJ1-2; D unclear. CDR1 is SNHLY, CDR2 FYNNEI, per germline. The CDR3 totals 11 residues. The CDR3 coding sequence is TGTGCCAGCACCACTCTCGCTTGGCAGAGCTTC. It yields the protein CASTTLAWQSF.

In this sample, this clonotype turned up a few times. Written as DNA, the CDR3 is TGTGCCAGCAGCTTTTGGGTATTGGAGACCCAGTACTTC. It yields the protein CASSFWVLETQYF. The J gene is TRBJ2-5, the V gene TRBV7-2; D gene ambiguous. CDR3 length: 13 amino acids. Germline CDR1 reads SGHTA; CDR2 reads FQGNSA. The V end lost 3 bases, the J end lost 5 bases, and 10 bases lay between the germline ends.